Shown below are 2 T cell receptor beta chains from a single sample sequenced in a study of Graves' ophthalmopathy and Graves' hyperthyroidism. For repertoire sequencing, the TCR beta CDR3 regions were amplified from RNA transcripts. Investigators did first-round RT-PCR with HTBI primers, then second-round multiplex PCR. TCRdb re-derived calls from the multiplex PCR reads in MiXCR, one entry per CDR3 protein. This table holds 340,000 or so distinct CDR3 sequences, roughly 15% found once. The sample comprised peripheral blood. The receptors stem from an adult man with Graves' ophthalmopathy.

Details on this clonotype: Just one base apart from a much larger clone, this may be a read error. The J gene is TRBJ2-7, the V gene TRBV5-1; D is possibly TRBD1 (6 bases). In germline, CDR1 is SGHRS, CDR2 YFSETQ. CDR3 length: 15 residues. The CDR3 region is CASSLAVRGTYEQSF. CDR3 sequence (DNA): TGCGCCAGCAGCTTGGCAGTCAGGGGAACCTACGAGCAGTCCTTC.

Note on this clonotype: A much larger clone lies a single base off, so this may be a read error. V is TRBV10-3 and J is TRBJ2-7, with TRBD2 matching 12 bases. The trim removed 6 bases at V and 0 bases at J, leaving 6 bases unmatched. CDR3 length equals 16 residues. Germline CDR1 and CDR2: ENHRY and SYGVKD. The CDR3, as DNA: TGTGCCATCAGACTAGCGGGAGGCGGGAGCTCCTACGAGCAGTACTTC. Amino acids: CAIRLAGGGSSYEQYF.